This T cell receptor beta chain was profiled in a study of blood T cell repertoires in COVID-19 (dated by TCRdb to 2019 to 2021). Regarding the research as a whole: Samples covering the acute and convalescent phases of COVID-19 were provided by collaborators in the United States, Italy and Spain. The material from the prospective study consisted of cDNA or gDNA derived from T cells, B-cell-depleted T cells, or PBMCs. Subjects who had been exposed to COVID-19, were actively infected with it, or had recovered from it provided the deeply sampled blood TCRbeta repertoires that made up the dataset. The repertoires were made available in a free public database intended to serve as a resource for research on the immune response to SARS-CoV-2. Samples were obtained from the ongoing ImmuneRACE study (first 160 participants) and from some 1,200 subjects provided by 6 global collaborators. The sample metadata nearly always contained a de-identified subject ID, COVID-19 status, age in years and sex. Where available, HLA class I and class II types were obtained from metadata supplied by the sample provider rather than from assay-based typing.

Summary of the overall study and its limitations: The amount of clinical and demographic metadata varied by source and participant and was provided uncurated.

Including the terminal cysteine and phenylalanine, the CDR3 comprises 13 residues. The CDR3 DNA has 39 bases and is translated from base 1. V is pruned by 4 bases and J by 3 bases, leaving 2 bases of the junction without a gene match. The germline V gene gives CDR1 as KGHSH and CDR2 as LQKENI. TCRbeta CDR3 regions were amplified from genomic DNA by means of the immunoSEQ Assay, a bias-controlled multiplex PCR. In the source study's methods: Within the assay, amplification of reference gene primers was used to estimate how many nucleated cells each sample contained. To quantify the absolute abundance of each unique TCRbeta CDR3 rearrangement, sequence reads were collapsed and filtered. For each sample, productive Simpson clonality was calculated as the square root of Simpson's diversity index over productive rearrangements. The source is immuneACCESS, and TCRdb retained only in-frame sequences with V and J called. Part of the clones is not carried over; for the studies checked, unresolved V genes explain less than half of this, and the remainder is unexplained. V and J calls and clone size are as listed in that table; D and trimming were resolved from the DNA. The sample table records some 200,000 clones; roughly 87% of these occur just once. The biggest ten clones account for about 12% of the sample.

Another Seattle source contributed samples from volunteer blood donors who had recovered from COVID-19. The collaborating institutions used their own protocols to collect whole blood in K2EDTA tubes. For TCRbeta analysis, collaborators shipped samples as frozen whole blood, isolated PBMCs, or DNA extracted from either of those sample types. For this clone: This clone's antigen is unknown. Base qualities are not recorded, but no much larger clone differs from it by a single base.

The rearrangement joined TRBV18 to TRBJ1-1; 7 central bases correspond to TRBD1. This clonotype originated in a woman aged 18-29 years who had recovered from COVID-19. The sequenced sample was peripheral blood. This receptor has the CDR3 CASSLGTDTEAFF. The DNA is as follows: TGTGCCAGCTCACTGGGGACAGACACTGAAGCTTTCTTT.